Below, 23 T cell receptor beta chains from the same sample are listed, as sequenced in a study of blood T cell repertoires in COVID-19. TCRdb's table, derived via immunoSEQ multiplex PCR, lists solely in-frame clones and lacks some. The table includes tens of thousands of clones, about three quarters detected once. The sample consisted of peripheral blood. These receptor sequences come from a woman at least 80 years old with acute or convalescent COVID-19.

The genes are TRBV10-1 and TRBJ1-1, with a tentative D call TRBD1 (6 bases). V gave up 8 bases and J gave up 1 base, with 11 bases separating them. The CDR3 is 13 amino acids. Germline loops: CDR1 WNHNN, CDR2 SYGVQD (reference sequence). For the CDR3, the DNA is TGCGCCAGCCGGACAGCAAAGAACACTGAAGCTTTCTTT. This translates into CASRTAKNTEAFF.

Note on this clone: One end of the junction is discordant with germline, which a read error may explain. V gene TRBV6-2 or TRBV6-3 combines with J gene TRBJ2-7; 10 bases align to TRBD2. This CDR3 has 13 residues. Looked up from germline, CDR1 is MNHEY and CDR2 is SVGEGT. The CDR3 DNA reads TGTGCCAGCAGTTACTCGGAGCGGGAGGGCCTAATCTTC. It specifies CASSYSEREGLIF.

Only a few counts were recorded for this clone. The DNA for the CDR3 is TGCGCCAGCAGTGAGACCTGGACTAGCGGGAACACAGATACGCAGTATTTT. This sequence encodes CASSETWTSGNTDTQYF. The chain uses TRBV10-1 and TRBJ2-3; 12 bases match TRBD2. J was trimmed by 2 bases and V by 2 bases; bases with no gene match: 5. CDR3 length: 17 amino acids. Germline CDR1 is WNHNN and CDR2 is SYGVQD (reference sequence).

This sequence joins TRBV11-2 and TRBJ2-7; tentative D call: TRBD2 (13 bases). The ends were cut back, 5 bases at V and 9 bases at J, with 32 bases in the middle. Germline loops: CDR1 SGHAT, CDR2 FQNNGV. The CDR3 is 18 amino acids. This chain's CDR3 is CASSVAGTGGTSGRGQYF. CDR3 DNA sequence: TGTGCCAGCAGCGTAGCCGGGACAGGGGGCACTAGCGGGAGGGGGCAGTACTTC. Together with reference TRBV11-2 and TRBJ2-7, the CDR3 gives the full variable domain: EAGVAQSPRYKIIEKRQSVAFWCNPISGHATLYWYQQILGQGPKLLIQFQNNGVVDDSQLPKDRFSAERLKGVDSTLKIQPAKLEDSAVYLCASSVAGTGGTSGRGQYFGPGTRLTVT.

This sequence joins TRBV11-2 and TRBJ1-1; no clear D gene. The V end lost 1 base, the J end lost 5 bases, and 8 bases lay between the germline ends. Germline V CDR1 and CDR2: SGHAT, FQNNGV. The CDR3 runs 13 residues. The CDR3 DNA is TGTGCCAGCAGCTTAGGTCCGGGGACTGAAGCTTTCTTT. As protein: CASSLGPGTEAFF.

The CDR3 spells CASIQGGTNEKLFF. The CDR3 DNA reads as TGTGCCAGCATTCAGGGGGGAACTAATGAAAAACTGTTTTTT. This chain joins TRBV28 and TRBJ1-4, with 7 bases aligning to TRBD1. The germline V gene has CDR1 MDHEN and CDR2 SYDVKM. The CDR3 is 14 amino acids. J gave up 1 base and V 7 bases, and 3 bases lay outside the gene matches.

The chain couples TRBV29-1 to TRBJ2-1; TRBD2 matches at 9 bases. Germline trimming cut 6 bases from V and 0 bases from J; bases unmatched to any gene: 3. The germline CDR1 and CDR2 sequences are SQVTM and ANQGSEA. The CDR3 loop spans 14 amino acids. In nucleotides, the CDR3 is TGCAGCGTGGGACTAGCCAGCTCCTACAATGAGCAGTTCTTC. Translation gives CSVGLASSYNEQFF.

This rearrangement joins TRBV20-1 to TRBJ2-3; D is unclear. Trimming stripped 7 bases from V and 5 bases from J, with 10 bases between. The length of the CDR3 is 11 residues. Germline-derived CDR1 and CDR2 are DFQATT and SNEGSKA (reference sequence). CDR3 nucleotides: TGCAGTGTGGGCTTCTTAGATACGCAGTATTTT. It yields the protein CSVGFLDTQYF.

The chain has TRBV7-2 and TRBJ2-1; no clear D gene. Between the trimmed V and J ends, which lost 3 bases and 2 bases, there was a span of 8 bases. In germline, CDR1 is SGHTA, CDR2 FQGNSA. The CDR3 consists of 14 residues. The CDR3 spells CASSFSPTYNEQFF. The CDR3 bases are TGTGCCAGCAGCTTTAGCCCAACCTACAATGAGCAGTTCTTC.

The V and J genes are TRBV4-3 and TRBJ1-3; D gene uncertain. V was pared by 0 bases and J by 0 bases, with 6 bases between. The germline CDR1 and CDR2 sequences are LGHNA and YSLEER. CDR3 length equals 15 residues. In nucleotides, the CDR3 is TGCGCCAGCAGCCAAGACAAGAGCTCTGGAAACACCATATATTTT. Amino acid sequence: CASSQDKSSGNTIYF.

This sequence joins TRBV20-1 and TRBJ2-1; 10 bases fit TRBD2. The CDR3 has 11 residues. The J segment lost 15 bases and the V segment lost 8 bases, leaving 10 bases of the junction unmatched. Per germline, CDR1 DFQATT and CDR2 SNEGSKA (reference sequence). For the CDR3, the DNA is TGCAGTTACTACCTAAGCGGGAGGGCGTTCTTC. Amino acids: CSYYLSGRAFF.

J is TRBJ2-2 and V is TRBV28, with a possible D match to TRBD1 (6 bases). V shed 4 bases and J shed 1 base, with 7 bases lying between them. Germline V gives CDR1 MDHEN, CDR2 SYDVKM. This CDR3 is built from 14 residues. CDR3 protein: CASSSGQNTGELFF. The DNA for the CDR3 is TGTGCCAGCAGTTCGGGACAGAACACCGGGGAGCTGTTTTTT. Filled out from reference TRBV28 and TRBJ2-2, the complete variable domain reads DVKVTQSSRYLVKRTGEKVFLECVQDMDHENMFWYRQDPGLGLRLIYFSYDVKMKEKGDIPEGYSVSREKKERFSLILESASTNQTSMYLCASSSGQNTGELFFGEGSRLTVL.

This clone was seen more than once but under ten times. CDR3 amino acids: CASSYGQGMGNQPQHF. The DNA of the CDR3 is TGTGCCAGCAGTTACGGGCAGGGGATGGGCAATCAGCCCCAGCATTTT. The genes are TRBV6-5 and TRBJ1-5; tentative D call: TRBD1 (6 bases). Germline assignment: CDR1 MNHEY and CDR2 SVGAGI. The germline V and J ends were trimmed by 2 bases and 2 bases, with 13 bases remaining between them. There are 16 residues in the CDR3.

This clone has more than one count but fewer than ten. This sequence joins TRBV18 and TRBJ2-5; a weak D match, TRBD2 (5 bases). This CDR3 has 14 amino acids. Trimming left V 4 bases short and J 5 bases short, with 14 bases between. Per germline, CDR1 KGHSH and CDR2 LQKENI. Here the CDR3 reads CASSQAAGRETQYF. CDR3 nucleotide sequence: TGTGCCAGCTCACAAGCGGCGGGTCGGGAGACCCAGTACTTC.

The chain combines TRBV9 with TRBJ1-5, with D possibly TRBD1 on 6 matching bases. The V and J ends lost 0 bases and 3 bases respectively, with 10 bases between them. Germline V CDR1 and CDR2: SGDLS, YYNGEE. CDR3 size: 15 residues. For the CDR3, the DNA is TGTGCCAGCAGCGTAGAAGGACAGCTCAATCAGCCCCAGCATTTT. Translating it yields CASSVEGQLNQPQHF.

This clone appeared once. The rearrangement links TRBV28 to TRBJ1-6; tentative D call: TRBD1 (6 bases). CDR3 length equals 15 residues. V lost 6 bases and J 8 bases, leaving 17 bases between the germline ends. Germline assignment: CDR1 MDHEN and CDR2 SYDVKM. CDR3 coding DNA: TGTGCCAGCAGACAGGGAAGGGGTGGTTATTCACCCCTCCACTTT. The encoded protein is CASRQGRGGYSPLHF.

This clone is medium-sized in the sample. The chain recombines TRBV7-9 with TRBJ2-7; possibly TRBD1 for D (6 bases). The CDR3 runs 15 residues. Germline V gene data show CDR1 as SEHNR and CDR2 as FQNEAQ (reference sequence). V was clipped by 3 bases and J by 2 bases, with 14 bases between them. The CDR3 loop reads CASSFEQGRPYEQYF. For the CDR3, the DNA is TGTGCCAGCAGCTTTGAGCAGGGGCGACCCTACGAGCAGTACTTC.

In this sample, this clone turned up a few times. The chain employs TRBV28 and TRBJ1-2, with TRBD1 matching 8 bases. The length of the CDR3 is 15 residues. Losses at the gene ends were 4 bases for V and 1 base for J; bases not matched to a gene: 5. CDR1 and CDR2 (germline): MDHEN, SYDVKM. The CDR3: CASSSGGNYNYGYTF. The CDR3 region has the DNA TGTGCCAGCAGTTCAGGGGGCAACTATAACTATGGCTACACCTTC.

The chain recombines TRBV11-2 with TRBJ2-3, with 9 nucleotides matching TRBD2. V dropped 5 bases and J dropped 2; count of bases not matched to a gene: 8. Per the germline V gene, CDR1 is SGHAT and CDR2 is FQNNGV. The CDR3 is 16 amino acids. This chain's CDR3 is CASSVRLAVPTDTQYF. In nucleotides, the CDR3 is TGTGCCAGCAGCGTTCGACTAGCGGTACCCACAGATACGCAGTATTTT.

The V and J genes are TRBV7-8 and TRBJ2-1; D not resolved. CDR3 length: 16 residues. The V gene lost 0 bases and the J gene lost 0 bases, with 9 bases spanning the gap. Germline CDR1 is SGHVS and CDR2 is FQNEAQ. CDR3 DNA: TGTGCCAGCAGCTTAGCCGGCTGGAGCTCCTACAATGAGCAGTTCTTC. Translated, it gives CASSLAGWSSYNEQFF. Complete variable domain (other parts from reference TRBV7-8 and TRBJ2-1): GAGVSQSPRYKVAKRGQDVALRCDPISGHVSLFWYQQALGQGPEFLTYFQNEAQLDKSGLPSDRFFAERPEGSVSTLKIQRTQQEDSAVYLCASSLAGWSSYNEQFFGPGTRLTVL.

The table lists this clone with a count of one. The rearrangement uses TRBV7-8 and TRBJ1-1; 7 bases are shared with TRBD1. J gave up 8 bases and V 1 base, and 7 bases lay outside the gene matches. Germline lookup yields CDR1 SGHVS and CDR2 FQNEAQ. This CDR3 is 14 amino acids long. DNA of the CDR3: TGTGCCAGCAGCTTAGGACAGGGAAAGGTCGAAGCTTTCTTT. This translates into CASSLGQGKVEAFF. Supplemented by reference TRBV7-8 and TRBJ1-1, the full variable domain reads GAGVSQSPRYKVAKRGQDVALRCDPISGHVSLFWYQQALGQGPEFLTYFQNEAQLDKSGLPSDRFFAERPEGSVSTLKIQRTQQEDSAVYLCASSLGQGKVEAFFGQGTRLTVV.

The rearrangement joins TRBV10-3 to TRBJ1-6; 8 bases fit TRBD1. This CDR3 is 15 amino acids long. The germline V gene has CDR1 ENHRY and CDR2 SYGVKD. Germline trimming cut 6 bases from V and 9 bases from J; bases unmatched to any gene: 10. CDR3 sequence (DNA): TGTGCCATCAGAGGACAGGGAAAAGCGGTTTCACCCCTCCACTTT. It encodes CAIRGQGKAVSPLHF.

This clone was seen once. The chain combines TRBV18 with TRBJ1-2; TRBD1 is a possible D gene (5 bases). The V and J ends lost 0 bases and 1 base respectively, with 18 bases between them. CDR1 is KGHSH and CDR2 is LQKENI in the germline V gene. CDR3 length equals 18 residues. CDR3 sequence reads: CASSPPIDQGGDNYGYTF. Written as DNA, the CDR3 is TGTGCCAGCTCACCACCGATTGACCAGGGTGGAGATAACTATGGCTACACCTTC.